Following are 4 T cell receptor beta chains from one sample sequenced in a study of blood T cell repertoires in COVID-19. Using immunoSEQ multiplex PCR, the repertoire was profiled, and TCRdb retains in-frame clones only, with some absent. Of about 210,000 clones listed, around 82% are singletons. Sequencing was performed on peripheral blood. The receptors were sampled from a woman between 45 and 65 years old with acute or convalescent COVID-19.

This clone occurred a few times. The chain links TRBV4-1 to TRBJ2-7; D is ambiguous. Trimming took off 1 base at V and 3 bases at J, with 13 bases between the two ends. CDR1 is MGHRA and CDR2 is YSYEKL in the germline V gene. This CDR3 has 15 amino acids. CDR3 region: CASSQAATSRYEQYF. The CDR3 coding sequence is TGCGCCAGCAGCCAAGCTGCCACGAGTCGCTACGAGCAGTACTTC.

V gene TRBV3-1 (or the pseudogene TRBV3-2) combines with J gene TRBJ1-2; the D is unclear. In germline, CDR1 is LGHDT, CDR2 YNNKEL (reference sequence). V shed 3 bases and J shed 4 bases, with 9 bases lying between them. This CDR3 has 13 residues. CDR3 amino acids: CASSQGPSYGYTF. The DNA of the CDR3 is TGTGCCAGCAGCCAGGGCCCCTCCTATGGCTACACCTTC.

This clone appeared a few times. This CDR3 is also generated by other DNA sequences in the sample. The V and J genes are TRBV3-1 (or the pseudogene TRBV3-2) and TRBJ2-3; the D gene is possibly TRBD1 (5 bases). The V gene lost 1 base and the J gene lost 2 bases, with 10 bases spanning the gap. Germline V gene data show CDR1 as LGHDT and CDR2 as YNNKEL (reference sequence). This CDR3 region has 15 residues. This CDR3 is CASSQVEGATDTQYF. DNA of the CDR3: TGTGCCAGCAGCCAAGTCGAAGGGGCCACAGATACGCAGTATTTT.

CDR3 residues: CASSPRGSNQPQHF. The CDR3 coding sequence is TGTGCCAGCAGCCCCCGGGGTAGCAATCAGCCCCAGCATTTT. V and J are TRBV3-1 (or the pseudogene TRBV3-2) and TRBJ1-5; the D is unclear. Trimming pared 4 bases from V and 0 bases from J, leaving 7 bases between. The length of the CDR3 is 14 residues. The germline gives CDR1 LGHDT, CDR2 YNNKEL (reference sequence).